This T cell receptor (beta chain) was identified in a study of blood T cell repertoires in COVID-19. Study in general: Specimens from acute and convalescent COVID-19 originated in the United States, Italy and Spain.

It was during active infection that Seattle patients were enrolled and then longitudinally followed. In the study's own analysis: Amplifying reference gene primers gave estimates of nucleated cell counts. Produced via immunoSEQ multiplex PCR; TCRdb's table is partial and in-frame only. Clone size and the V and J calls come from that table; the DNA yielded D and trimming. The table shows 150,000 to 200,000 clones, with 81% occurring only once. V was pared by 2 bases and J by 1 base, with 9 bases between. Germline CDR1 and CDR2: MNHEY and SVGAGI. The CDR3 has 15 amino acids. The clonotype originates from a woman aged 80 or over with COVID-19, enrolled during active disease. Sequenced sample: peripheral blood. This chain links TRBV6-5 with TRBJ2-1; D is ambiguous. CDR3 sequence (DNA): TGTGCCAGCAGTTACCACCCAGGTTCCTACAATGAGCAGTTCTTC. It codes for CASSYHPGSYNEQFF.